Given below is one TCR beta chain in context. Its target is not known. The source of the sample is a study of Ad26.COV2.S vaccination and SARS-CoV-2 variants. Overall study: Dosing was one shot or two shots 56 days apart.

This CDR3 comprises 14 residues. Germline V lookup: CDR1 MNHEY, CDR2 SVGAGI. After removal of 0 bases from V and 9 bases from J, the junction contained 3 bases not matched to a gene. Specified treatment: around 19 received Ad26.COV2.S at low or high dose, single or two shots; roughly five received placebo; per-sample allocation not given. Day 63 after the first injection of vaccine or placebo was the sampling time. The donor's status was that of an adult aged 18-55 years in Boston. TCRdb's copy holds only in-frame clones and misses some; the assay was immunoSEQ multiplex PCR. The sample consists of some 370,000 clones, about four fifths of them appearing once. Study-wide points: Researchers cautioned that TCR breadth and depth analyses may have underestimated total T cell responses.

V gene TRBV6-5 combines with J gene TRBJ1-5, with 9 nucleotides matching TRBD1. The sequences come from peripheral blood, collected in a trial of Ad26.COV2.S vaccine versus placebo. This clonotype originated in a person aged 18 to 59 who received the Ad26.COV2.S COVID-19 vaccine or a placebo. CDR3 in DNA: TGTGCCAGCAGTTACTCGGACAGGGGTAGGCCCCAGCATTTT. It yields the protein CASSYSDRGRPQHF.